These T cell receptor beta chains were read from a single sample in a study of OX40 agonist ivuxolimab in advanced cancers. This table comes from immunoSEQ multiplex PCR, and its TCRdb copy is limited to in-frame clones, with some not included. The repertoire includes around 80,000 clones, 65% to 90% of them detected once, and less than 0.65% sits in the top ten. The specimen was CD4+ or CD8+ T cells sorted from blood, collected in a trial of the OX40 agonist ivuxolimab. Source of these receptors: an adult with an advanced solid tumor such as melanoma, head and neck, liver or kidney cancer. CDR3s include the opening cysteine and the closing phenylalanine or tryptophan. A D gene is named only where the DNA matches it firmly. Clone size is not always given. Where it is, it says once, few, many or a class for expanded clones.

cdr3_nt: TGTGCCAGCACCGGGGACAGGGGGCGTACTGAAGCTTTCTTT
cdr3_aa: CASTGDRGRTEAFF
clone_size: -
d_call: TRBD1
v_call: TRBV6-5
j_call: TRBJ1-1

cdr3_nt: TGTGCCAGCAGCGTACAAGAGACCCAGTACTTC
cdr3_aa: CASSVQETQYF
clone_size: -
d_call: -
v_call: TRBV5-6
j_call: TRBJ2-5

cdr3_nt: TGTGCCAGCAGTTTAGCGGCCGCGGGCTCTTCACCCCTCCACTTT
cdr3_aa: CASSLAAAGSSPLHF
clone_size: -
d_call: -
v_call: TRBV27
j_call: TRBJ1-6

cdr3_nt: TGTGCCAGCAGCAAGGGGGAGAGGGGTGAAAAACTGTTTTTT
cdr3_aa: CASSKGERGEKLFF
clone_size: once
d_call: -
v_call: TRBV11-3
j_call: TRBJ1-4

cdr3_nt: TGTGCCAGCAGTCCGAATCAGCCCCAGCATTTT
cdr3_aa: CASSPNQPQHF
clone_size: -
d_call: -
v_call: TRBV27
j_call: TRBJ1-5

cdr3_nt: TGTGCCAGCTCACCAGTCAGTGGGGATACGCAGTATTTT
cdr3_aa: CASSPVSGDTQYF
clone_size: -
d_call: -
v_call: TRBV18
j_call: TRBJ2-3

cdr3_nt: TGTGCCAGCAGCTTCCTCCGGGAAACCGGGGAGCTGTTTTTT
cdr3_aa: CASSFLRETGELFF
clone_size: -
d_call: -
v_call: TRBV5-6
j_call: TRBJ2-2

cdr3_nt: TGTGCCTGGGGACAGGGCTACGAGCAGTACTTC
cdr3_aa: CAWGQGYEQYF
clone_size: -
d_call: TRBD1
v_call: TRBV30
j_call: TRBJ2-7

cdr3_nt: TGCGCCAGCAGCTTGGACTTAGCAGATACGCAGTATTTT
cdr3_aa: CASSLDLADTQYF
clone_size: -
d_call: -
v_call: TRBV5-1
j_call: TRBJ2-3

cdr3_nt: TGTGCCATCAGTGTCGCAGGCCTACAAGAGACCCAGTACTTC
cdr3_aa: CAISVAGLQETQYF
clone_size: once
d_call: -
v_call: TRBV10-3
j_call: TRBJ2-5

cdr3_nt: TGTGCCAGCAGCGTAGCAGGCGGGGGAGGTGGCACAGATACGCAGTATTTT
cdr3_aa: CASSVAGGGGGTDTQYF
clone_size: -
d_call: TRBD2
v_call: TRBV9
j_call: TRBJ2-3

cdr3_nt: TGTGCCAGCAGCTTCTTTAGCGGGGAAGAGACCCAGTACTTC
cdr3_aa: CASSFFSGEETQYF
clone_size: -
d_call: TRBD2
v_call: TRBV7-9
j_call: TRBJ2-5

cdr3_nt: TGCGCCAGCAGCGAGGGACTATCCCCCGAGACCCAGTACTTC
cdr3_aa: CASSEGLSPETQYF
clone_size: -
d_call: TRBD2
v_call: TRBV5-1
j_call: TRBJ2-5

cdr3_nt: TGTGCCAGTAGTTGGAGATATGACGAGACCCAGTACTTC
cdr3_aa: CASSWRYDETQYF
clone_size: -
d_call: -
v_call: TRBV19
j_call: TRBJ2-5

cdr3_nt: TGTGCCATCAGTCCATTCTACTCTGGCGGGAGGCGAGATACGCAGTATTTT
cdr3_aa: CAISPFYSGGRRDTQYF
clone_size: -
d_call: TRBD2
v_call: TRBV10-3
j_call: TRBJ2-3

cdr3_nt: TGCAGTGCCAGAGGACAGGGTGAAGCTTTCTTT
cdr3_aa: CSARGQGEAFF
clone_size: -
d_call: TRBD1
v_call: TRBV20-1
j_call: TRBJ1-1